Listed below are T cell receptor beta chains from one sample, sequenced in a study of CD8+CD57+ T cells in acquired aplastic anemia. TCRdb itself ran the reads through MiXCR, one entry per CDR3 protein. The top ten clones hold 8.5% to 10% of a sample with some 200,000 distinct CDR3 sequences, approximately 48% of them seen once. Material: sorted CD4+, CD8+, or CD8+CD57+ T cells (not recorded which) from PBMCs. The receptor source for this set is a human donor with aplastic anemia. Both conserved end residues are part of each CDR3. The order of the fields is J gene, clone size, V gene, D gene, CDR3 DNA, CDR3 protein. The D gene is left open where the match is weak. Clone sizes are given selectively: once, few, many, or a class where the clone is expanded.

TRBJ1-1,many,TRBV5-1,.,TGCGCCAGCAGCTGGGGTGGCCTTAAGAACACTGAAGCTTTCTTT,CASSWGGLKNTEAFF
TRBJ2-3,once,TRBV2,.,TGTGCCAGCAGTGATGGGCCCTGGGGGACAGATACGCAGTATTTT,CASSDGPWGTDTQYF
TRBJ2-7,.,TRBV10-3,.,TGTGCCATCAGTGACGGGAGCTCCTACGAGCAGTACTTC,CAISDGSSYEQYF
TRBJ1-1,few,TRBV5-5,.,TGCGCCAGCAGCTTGGCCGTTAACGAGGGCACCACTGAAGCTTTCTTT,CASSLAVNEGTTEAFF
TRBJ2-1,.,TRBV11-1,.,TGTGCCAGCAGCTTTAGTGGCTCCTACAATGAGCAGTTCTTC,CASSFSGSYNEQFF
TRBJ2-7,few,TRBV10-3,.,TGTGCCATCAAAGGGGCCTACGAGCAGTACTTC,CAIKGAYEQYF
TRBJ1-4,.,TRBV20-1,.,TGCAGTGCGCTCAGTGAAAAACTGTTTTTT,CSALSEKLFF
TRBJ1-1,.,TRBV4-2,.,TGTGCCAGCAGCCGGGGCGGTAAAACGGAAAACACTGAAGCTTTCTTT,CASSRGGKTENTEAFF
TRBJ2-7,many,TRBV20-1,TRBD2,TGCAGTGCTAGAGCCGGGACTAGCCAGAACGAGCAGTACTTC,CSARAGTSQNEQYF
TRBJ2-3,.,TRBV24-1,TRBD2,TGTGCCACCAGTGATTTGAGTAGCGGGGTGAGCACAGATACGCAGTATTTT,CATSDLSSGVSTDTQYF
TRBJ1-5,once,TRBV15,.,TGTGCCACCAGCAGGGGCGGGCAGCCTTTAAACTTCCAGCATTTT,CATSRGGQPLNFQHF
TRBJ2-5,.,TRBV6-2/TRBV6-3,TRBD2,TGTGCCAGCAGTTCCGCCGGGACTAGCGGGGGGACCCAGTACTTC,CASSSAGTSGGTQYF
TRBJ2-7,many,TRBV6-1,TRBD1,TGTGCCAGCGGACCAAGACAGGGTTCCTACGAGCAGTACTTC,CASGPRQGSYEQYF
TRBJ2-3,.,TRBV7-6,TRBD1,TGTGCCAGCAGCTTGGGTCCGGGACAGGACGGATACAGGAGCACAGATACGCAGTATTTT,CASSLGPGQDGYRSTDTQYF
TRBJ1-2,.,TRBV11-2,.,TGTGCCAGCAGCTTACCCTACACCCTCGGCTACACCTTC,CASSLPYTLGYTF
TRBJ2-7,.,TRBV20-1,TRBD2,TGCAGTGCCGTCCGGCTAGCGGGAGTGCTCGAGCAGTACTTC,CSAVRLAGVLEQYF
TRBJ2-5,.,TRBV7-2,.,TGTGCCAGCAGCTTACCCGAGACAAACCAAGAGACCCAGTACTTC,CASSLPETNQETQYF
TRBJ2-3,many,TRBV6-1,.,TGTGCCAGCAGCTACAGGGAAATTGGCACAGATACGCAGTATTTT,CASSYREIGTDTQYF